This passage covers 4 T cell receptor beta chains from one sample sequenced in a study of shared clonotypes between healthy human individuals. Positive CCR7 selection of CD45RO-negative cells yielded the naive CD8 cells, and terminally differentiated effector memory CD45RA+ cells were excluded. The protocol was immunoSEQ multiplex PCR, while the TCRdb copy is restricted to in-frame clones and leaves out a portion. The table lists about 2 million clones, approximately 95% of them singletons, with approximately 1.2% in the top ten. Sequencing was done on a sample of naive CD8+ T cells sorted from blood. The origin of the receptors is a man between 18 and 29 years old in good health.

The chain employs TRBV5-6 and TRBJ2-3; 7 bases align to TRBD2. Germline V gene data show CDR1 as SGHDT and CDR2 as YYEEEE. Trimming removed 0 bases from V and 6 bases from J; junction bases left unmatched: 10. CDR3 length: 16 amino acids. CDR3 in DNA: TGTGCCAGCAGCTTGGCCGTAAAGCGGGGCGAGGATACGCAGTATTTT. Translation: CASSLAVKRGEDTQYF.

Notes on this clone: This specimen includes other DNA sequences encoding the same CDR3. The V and J genes are TRBV19 and TRBJ2-7; D not certain. The germline CDR1 and CDR2 sequences are LNHDA and SQIVND (reference sequence). This CDR3 has 13 residues. Trimming pared 4 bases from V and 2 bases from J, leaving 9 bases between. The CDR3 DNA is TGTGCCAGTAGTACGGGTCCCACCTACGAGCAGTACTTC. Translated, it gives CASSTGPTYEQYF.

This chain links TRBV29-1 with TRBJ2-1, with 7 bases identical to TRBD2. Trimming removed 3 bases from V and 10 bases from J; junction bases left unmatched: 15. The length of the CDR3 is 15 residues. In germline, CDR1 is SQVTM, CDR2 ANQGSEA. The CDR3 here is CSVEVVSSGRMEQFF. Here the CDR3 DNA reads TGCAGCGTTGAGGTTGTGTCTAGCGGCCGGATGGAGCAGTTCTTC.

The V call is TRBV19, the J call TRBJ2-5; 10 bases align to TRBD2. V shed 3 bases, J shed 5 bases, and the junction held 9 bases outside the gene matches. The V gene's germline CDR1 is LNHDA and CDR2 SQIVND (reference sequence). The CDR3 is 16 amino acids. CDR3 in amino acids: CASSILHSGGLETQYF. CDR3 coding DNA: TGTGCCAGTAGTATTCTGCATAGCGGGGGGCTTGAGACCCAGTACTTC.